This TCR beta chain was identified in a study of T cells in Graves' hyperthyroidism and ophthalmopathy (dated by TCRdb to between 2018 and 2020). Turning to the overall study: Peripheral blood samples were taken at the time of initial diagnosis, prior to any treatment. To identify distinguishing TCR V-J signatures, a discovery cohort of about 100 patients was used, comprising some 45 with Graves' ophthalmopathy and around 57 with stable Graves' hyperthyroidism. Whether ophthalmopathy could be predicted prospectively was tested in an independent validation cohort made up of under 20 hyperthyroidism patients plus 17 patients who later progressed to ophthalmopathy. The approximately 98 discovery patients were randomly divided into training and test sets at a 7:3 ratio. Thyroid tissue and blood T-cell repertoires from about 6 Graves' hyperthyroidism patients were also compared in the study. After sampling, hyperthyroidism patients received methimazole starting at 30 mg daily, and ophthalmopathy patients received high-dose intravenous methylprednisolone. The paper reports TCR Vbeta CDR3 sequencing of some 140 peripheral blood samples: around 45 ophthalmopathy, 70 to 85 hyperthyroidism and 17 progressor patients.

Ophthalmopathy patients had moderately to severely active disease, Clinical Activity Score of at least 3, NOSPECS grade of at least 4, and duration under 3 months. Patients with uncontrolled infections, other autoimmune diseases, pregnancy or lactation were excluded. Diagnoses were based on clinical symptoms, serum thyroxine and TRAb, thyroid ultrasound and orbital computed tomography. Ficoll-Paque density gradient centrifugation was used to isolate PBMCs from approximately 11 ml of fresh peripheral blood. Trizol reagent was used to extract total RNA, and RNA quality was then checked on an Agilent 2100 Bioanalyzer. Beyond this particular receptor, the publication reports: Sample size was not statistically predetermined, and blinding of investigators to group allocation was not performed. A model built on a 13 V-J signature distinguished ophthalmopathy from stable hyperthyroidism, reaching around 88% sensitivity and about 81% specificity in cross-validation and 80%/75% in testing. Most expanded thyroid clonotypes (frequency above 0.001) were also detected in blood, a finding suggesting that blood repertoires may reflect thyroid immune responses. In validation, the model predicted progression to ophthalmopathy with approximately 71% sensitivity and 72.22% specificity, a median of around 6.6 months before onset.

With regard to this clonotype: Its binding antigen is unknown. One base away there is no much larger clone; base qualities are not given.

TCR beta CDR3 regions were amplified from RNA transcripts. A first-round RT-PCR of the TCR CDR3 used the HTBI primer set with the Qiagen OneStep RT-PCR kit. The libraries were constructed in a second round of multiplex PCR and then size-selected and purified. Paired-end sequencing of the libraries was performed with 100 bp reads on an Illumina HiSeq2000. As for the original processing: SOAPnuke was used to process the raw data, throwing out any read that contained adapters or uncalled bases, had a mean Phred below 15, or lacked an exact constant-primer or identifier match. COPE v1.2.5 was used to merge high-quality paired reads, and clonotypes were defined as unique nucleotide sequences. MiTCR v1.1 was used to align clonotypes to the IMGT TRBV, TRBD and TRBJ reference segments. The analysis was restricted to V-J combinations with a frequency above 0.0001, which together covered roughly 99% of the repertoires. The TCS score was defined as the ratio of F50 (clonal expansion) to E x V (chaos), calculated using BLOSUM62-based TCRdist between CDR3 peptides within each V-J. Welch's t-statistics and random forest reduced some 510 V-J features to roughly 13, which were used in a naive Bayes classifier (R e1071). TCRdb cleaned the public reads at Q25 with fastp, built clones with MiXCR and kept in-frame beta chains. Each entry is one CDR3 protein sequence, shown with its most common DNA and genes. TCRdb, not the original authors, processed these V and J calls. Across this sample there are 530,000 or so distinct CDR3 sequences, with 17% seen only once. Under 20% of the sample belongs to the ten largest clones.

CDR1 SGHAT and CDR2 FQDESV are derived from the germline V gene (reference sequence). Its CDR3 holds 15 amino acids, cysteine through phenylalanine. Only the CDR3 part of the read is kept: 45 bases, read in frame from the first base. V is reduced by 5 bases and J by 5 bases, leaving a spacing of 18 bases between them. Recombination connected TRBV11-1 to TRBJ2-5, with the D call perhaps TRBD1 or TRBD2, as 6 bases match in each case. The sequenced sample consisted of blood. The receptor was derived from a young woman with Graves' ophthalmopathy. CDR3 loop: CASSRLVRGRETQYF. The DNA reads as follows: TGTGCCAGCAGCCGTCTGGTCCGGGGGCGGGAGACCCAGTACTTC.